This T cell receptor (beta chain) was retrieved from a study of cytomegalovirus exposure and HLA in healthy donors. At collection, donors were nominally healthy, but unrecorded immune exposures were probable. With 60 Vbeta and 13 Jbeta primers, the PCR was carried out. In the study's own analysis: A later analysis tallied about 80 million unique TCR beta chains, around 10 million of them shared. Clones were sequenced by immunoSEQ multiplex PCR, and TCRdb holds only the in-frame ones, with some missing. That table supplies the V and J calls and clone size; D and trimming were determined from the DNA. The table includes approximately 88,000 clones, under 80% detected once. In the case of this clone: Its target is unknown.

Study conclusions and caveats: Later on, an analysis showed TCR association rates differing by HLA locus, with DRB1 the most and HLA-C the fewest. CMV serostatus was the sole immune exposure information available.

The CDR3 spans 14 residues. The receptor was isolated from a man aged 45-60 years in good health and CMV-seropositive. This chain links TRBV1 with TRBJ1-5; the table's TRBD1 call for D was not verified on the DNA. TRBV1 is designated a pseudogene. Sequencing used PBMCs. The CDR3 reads CTSSRGSLNQPQHF. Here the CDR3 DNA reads TGCACCAGCTCTAGGGGGTCCCTCAATCAGCCCCAGCATTTT.